This T cell receptor (beta chain) was captured in a study of T-cell reconstitution after alpha-beta-depleted transplantation in children. J was trimmed by 5 bases and V by 6 bases; bases with no gene match: 5. The CDR3 extends over 14 amino acids. Study findings and constraints: Newly produced T cells mostly accounted for T-cell counts and diversity one year post-transplant. The origin of high day-60 TCRbeta diversity in some patients lay in surviving recipient T cells and thymic progenitors. As was reported, about two months after transplant, alpha-beta T cells came from several hundred expanded graft clones.

Researchers prepared the TCRbeta library using unique molecular identifiers, the study reports. TCRdb reprocessed the PCR reads via MiXCR and lists one record per CDR3 protein. Among about 210,000 distinct CDR3 sequences listed, under 20% were seen once. This clonotype occurred a few times. Its antigen remains unidentified. The specimen comprised PBMCs, mostly from graft donor cells, sampled 360 days after TCRalphabeta/CD19-depleted stem cell transplant. The origin of this receptor is a male patient aged 2 to 10 who had a stem cell transplant for acute lymphoblastic leukemia, so the T cells may come from the graft donor. The chain has TRBV12-3 or TRBV12-4 and TRBJ1-4; TRBD1 matches at 8 bases. In nucleotides, the CDR3 is TGTGCCAGCAGGTCGGGACAGGTGAATGAAAAACTGTTTTTT. It encodes CASRSGQVNEKLFF.